This is a list of T cell receptor beta chains from one sample in a study of technical replicates of blood from a few donors. Sequencing was performed with immunoSEQ multiplex PCR; in TCRdb, only in-frame clones are kept and a portion is missing. The sample comprises roughly 80,000 clones, roughly 94% of which are singletons, and 0.38% rests with the top ten. The specimen was T cells isolated from PBMCs. The receptors derive from a human donor in good health. Both conserved end residues are part of each CDR3. The order of the fields is D gene, V gene, J gene, clone size, CDR3 protein, CDR3 DNA. The D gene is left open where the match is weak. Clone sizes are given selectively: once, few, many, or a class where the clone is expanded.

d_call: .; v_call: TRBV15; j_call: TRBJ1-2; clone_size: .; cdr3_aa: CATETDEGYGYTF; cdr3_nt: TGTGCCACCGAGACAGACGAAGGCTATGGCTACACCTTC
d_call: TRBD1; v_call: TRBV5-1; j_call: TRBJ2-7; clone_size: .; cdr3_aa: CASSFRDSHYEQYF; cdr3_nt: TGCGCCAGCAGCTTCCGGGACAGCCACTACGAGCAGTACTTC
d_call: TRBD2; v_call: TRBV9; j_call: TRBJ2-7; clone_size: .; cdr3_aa: CASSVDGRFTEQYF; cdr3_nt: TGTGCCAGCAGCGTAGACGGGAGGTTTACCGAGCAGTACTTC
d_call: TRBD1; v_call: TRBV2; j_call: TRBJ2-7; clone_size: .; cdr3_aa: CASGLGQDFYEQYF; cdr3_nt: TGTGCCAGCGGTCTGGGACAGGACTTCTACGAGCAGTACTTC
d_call: TRBD2; v_call: TRBV19; j_call: TRBJ2-1; clone_size: .; cdr3_aa: CASSIDLKLAGVNEQFF; cdr3_nt: TGTGCCAGTAGTATAGATCTGAAACTAGCGGGAGTGAATGAGCAGTTCTTC
d_call: .; v_call: TRBV6-5; j_call: TRBJ1-5; clone_size: .; cdr3_aa: CASSGGNQPQHF; cdr3_nt: TGTGCCAGTAGCGGTGGGAATCAGCCCCAGCATTTT
d_call: .; v_call: TRBV28; j_call: TRBJ1-1; clone_size: .; cdr3_aa: CASSSTGGQSYTEAFF; cdr3_nt: TGTGCCAGCAGTTCAACCGGAGGACAGTCCTACACTGAAGCTTTCTTT
d_call: TRBD2; v_call: TRBV9; j_call: TRBJ2-7; clone_size: .; cdr3_aa: CASSKGTGLAGGYEQYF; cdr3_nt: TGTGCCAGCAGCAAGGGGACAGGGCTAGCGGGAGGCTACGAGCAGTACTTC
d_call: TRBD1; v_call: TRBV7-9; j_call: TRBJ1-2; clone_size: once; cdr3_aa: CASSSGQGLRGYTF; cdr3_nt: TGTGCCAGCAGCTCCGGACAGGGGTTGCGTGGCTACACCTTC
d_call: TRBD1; v_call: TRBV13; j_call: TRBJ1-1; clone_size: .; cdr3_aa: CASSLQGDTEAFF; cdr3_nt: TGTGCCAGCAGCTTACAGGGGGACACTGAAGCTTTCTTT
d_call: TRBD2; v_call: TRBV6-4; j_call: TRBJ2-1; clone_size: .; cdr3_aa: CASRQNSGGSYNEQFF; cdr3_nt: TGTGCCAGCAGACAAAATAGCGGGGGCTCCTACAATGAGCAGTTCTTC
d_call: .; v_call: TRBV4-3; j_call: TRBJ2-7; clone_size: .; cdr3_aa: CASSPETRQGLYEQYF; cdr3_nt: TGCGCCAGCAGCCCAGAGACTAGACAGGGCCTCTACGAGCAGTACTTC
d_call: TRBD1; v_call: TRBV5-6; j_call: TRBJ1-1; clone_size: once; cdr3_aa: CASSPETGSVTEAFF; cdr3_nt: TGTGCCAGCAGCCCGGAGACAGGGTCGGTGACTGAAGCTTTCTTT
d_call: TRBD2; v_call: TRBV6-5; j_call: TRBJ2-3; clone_size: .; cdr3_aa: CASSYSASGAPDTQYF; cdr3_nt: TGTGCCAGCAGTTACTCGGCTAGCGGGGCGCCAGATACGCAGTATTTT
d_call: .; v_call: TRBV15; j_call: TRBJ2-7; clone_size: .; cdr3_aa: CATSRDLGATYEQYF; cdr3_nt: TGTGCCACCAGCAGAGATCTTGGGGCTACCTACGAGCAGTACTTC
d_call: .; v_call: TRBV1; j_call: TRBJ2-7; clone_size: .; cdr3_aa: CTSSQDIDGGLYEQYF; cdr3_nt: TGCACCAGCAGCCAAGATATTGACGGAGGACTCTACGAGCAGTACTTC
d_call: TRBD2; v_call: TRBV15; j_call: TRBJ2-7; clone_size: .; cdr3_aa: CATSREASIGTRPYEQYF; cdr3_nt: TGTGCCACCAGCAGAGAGGCCTCCATAGGGACTAGGCCCTACGAGCAGTACTTC
d_call: .; v_call: TRBV7-9; j_call: TRBJ2-7; clone_size: .; cdr3_aa: CASSSTGLGEQYF; cdr3_nt: TGTGCCAGCAGCTCAACAGGGTTGGGCGAGCAGTACTTC
d_call: .; v_call: TRBV6-5; j_call: TRBJ1-4; clone_size: once; cdr3_aa: CASSYSMGGEKLFF; cdr3_nt: TGTGCCAGCAGTTACTCGATGGGGGGGGAAAAACTGTTTTTT
d_call: .; v_call: TRBV6-6; j_call: TRBJ2-1; clone_size: .; cdr3_aa: CASSRGSSYNEQFF; cdr3_nt: TGTGCCAGCAGTAGGGGGAGCTCCTACAATGAGCAGTTCTTC
d_call: .; v_call: TRBV28; j_call: TRBJ1-5; clone_size: .; cdr3_aa: CASSRTESNQPQHF; cdr3_nt: TGTGCCAGCAGTCGGACAGAGAGCAATCAGCCCCAGCATTTT
d_call: TRBD1; v_call: TRBV4-1; j_call: TRBJ1-2; clone_size: .; cdr3_aa: CASSQNDRETNYGYTF; cdr3_nt: TGCGCCAGCAGCCAAAACGACAGGGAAACTAACTATGGCTACACCTTC
d_call: TRBD1; v_call: TRBV15; j_call: TRBJ1-1; clone_size: .; cdr3_aa: CATSRGQYTEAFF; cdr3_nt: TGTGCCACCAGCAGGGGACAGTACACTGAAGCTTTCTTT
d_call: TRBD2; v_call: TRBV6-5; j_call: TRBJ2-5; clone_size: once; cdr3_aa: CASSRTSEETQYF; cdr3_nt: TGTGCCAGCAGTCGAACTAGCGAAGAGACCCAGTACTTC
d_call: .; v_call: TRBV5-1; j_call: TRBJ1-1; clone_size: .; cdr3_aa: CASSLGTNQNTEAFF; cdr3_nt: TGCGCCAGCAGCTTGGGTACAAACCAGAACACTGAAGCTTTCTTT
d_call: .; v_call: TRBV6-5; j_call: TRBJ1-1; clone_size: few; cdr3_aa: CASSYGRVAEAFF; cdr3_nt: TGTGCCAGCAGTTACGGCAGGGTAGCTGAAGCTTTCTTT
d_call: .; v_call: TRBV27; j_call: TRBJ1-2; clone_size: .; cdr3_aa: CASTGAGSYYGYTF; cdr3_nt: TGTGCCAGCACCGGCGCGGGGAGTTACTATGGCTACACCTTC
d_call: .; v_call: TRBV27; j_call: TRBJ1-2; clone_size: .; cdr3_aa: CASSLGNSPNYGYTF; cdr3_nt: TGTGCCAGCAGTTTAGGAAACAGCCCTAACTATGGCTACACCTTC
d_call: .; v_call: TRBV5-8; j_call: TRBJ1-5; clone_size: .; cdr3_aa: CASSRTLASNQPQHF; cdr3_nt: TGTGCCAGCAGCAGGACACTAGCTAGCAATCAGCCCCAGCATTTT
d_call: .; v_call: TRBV6-5; j_call: TRBJ2-2; clone_size: .; cdr3_aa: CASSRLLNTGELFF; cdr3_nt: TGTGCCAGCTCTAGGCTATTAAACACCGGGGAGCTGTTTTTT
d_call: .; v_call: TRBV9; j_call: TRBJ1-2; clone_size: .; cdr3_aa: CASSGNRVGVGYGYTF; cdr3_nt: TGTGCCAGCAGCGGAAACAGGGTCGGTGTGGGCTATGGCTACACCTTC
d_call: .; v_call: TRBV25-1; j_call: TRBJ2-2; clone_size: .; cdr3_aa: CASSEFLQNTGELFF; cdr3_nt: TGTGCCAGCAGTGAATTTTTACAGAACACCGGGGAGCTGTTTTTT
d_call: .; v_call: TRBV6-6; j_call: TRBJ2-1; clone_size: .; cdr3_aa: CASSYYRVGYNEQFF; cdr3_nt: TGTGCCAGCAGTTACTACAGGGTTGGCTACAATGAGCAGTTCTTC
d_call: .; v_call: TRBV14; j_call: TRBJ1-3; clone_size: .; cdr3_aa: CASSQTTGSSGNTIYF; cdr3_nt: TGTGCCAGCAGCCAGACCACAGGGTCGTCTGGAAACACCATATATTTT
d_call: TRBD1; v_call: TRBV25-1; j_call: TRBJ2-7; clone_size: .; cdr3_aa: CASSEPGTGLYEQYF; cdr3_nt: TGTGCCAGCAGTGAGCCCGGGACAGGGCTATACGAGCAGTACTTC
d_call: .; v_call: TRBV5-5; j_call: TRBJ2-7; clone_size: .; cdr3_aa: CASSFRQEFYEQYF; cdr3_nt: TGTGCCAGCAGCTTCCGGCAGGAATTCTACGAGCAGTACTTC
d_call: .; v_call: TRBV19; j_call: TRBJ2-2; clone_size: .; cdr3_aa: CASIIRGSGGGELFF; cdr3_nt: TGTGCCAGTATAATTCGGGGGTCCGGGGGCGGGGAGCTGTTTTTT